A single sample gave rise to the 29 T cell receptor beta chains below, sequenced in a study of OX40 agonist ivuxolimab in advanced cancers. Assay used: immunoSEQ multiplex PCR; TCRdb lists only in-frame clones, some missing. The profile shows about 36,000 clones, around 77% of them singletons. The source material was CD4+ or CD8+ T cells sorted from blood, sampled in a trial of the OX40 agonist ivuxolimab. The receptor source for this set is an adult with an advanced solid tumor such as melanoma, head and neck, liver or kidney cancer.

V and J are TRBV5-1 and TRBJ2-1, with 9 bases matching TRBD2. Germline CDR1 and CDR2: SGHRS and YFSETQ. The CDR3 loop spans 16 amino acids. J lost 8 bases, V lost 0 bases, and 9 bases had no gene match. The CDR3: CASSLAGSGSRYEQFF. CDR3 sequence (DNA): TGCGCCAGCAGCTTGGCCGGTAGCGGGAGTAGGTATGAGCAGTTCTTC.

The rearrangement links TRBV7-9 to TRBJ2-1; TRBD1 is a possible D gene (5 bases). This CDR3 is built from 13 residues. V was pared by 1 base and J by 5 bases, with 6 bases between. In germline, CDR1 is SEHNR, CDR2 FQNEAQ (reference sequence). CDR3 in amino acids: CASSLGTNNEQFF. The CDR3 bases are TGTGCCAGCAGCTTAGGGACAAACAATGAGCAGTTCTTC. The whole variable domain, remainder taken from reference TRBV7-9 and TRBJ2-1, is DTGVSQNPRHKITKRGQNVTFRCDPISEHNRLYWYRQTLGQGPEFLTYFQNEAQLEKSRLLSDRFSAERPKGSFSTLEIQRTEQGDSAMYLCASSLGTNNEQFFGPGTRLTVL.

This clone was recorded only once. This chain uses TRBV5-1 with TRBJ2-7, with 7 bases that match TRBD1. In germline, CDR1 is SGHRS, CDR2 YFSETQ. The CDR3 has 14 amino acids. Losses at the gene ends were 4 bases for V and 6 bases for J; bases not matched to a gene: 10. For the CDR3, the DNA is TGCGCCAGCAGCCAAGGGACAGCCGGCGGCGAGCAGTACTTC. Translated, it gives CASSQGTAGGEQYF.

The chain is built from TRBV5-4 and TRBJ2-1; tentatively, D is TRBD2 (6 bases). Germline CDR1 and CDR2: SGHNT and YYREEE (reference sequence). Trimming removed 0 bases at V and 2 bases at J, with 6 bases between. This CDR3 contains 14 residues. CDR3 loop: CASSLASAYNEQFF. Here the CDR3 DNA reads TGTGCCAGCAGCTTGGCTAGCGCCTACAATGAGCAGTTCTTC.

On this clone: At one boundary the junction diverges from the germline segment, which might be a read error. V is TRBV12-5 and J is TRBJ2-7; D is unclear. The CDR3 sequence is 14 residues long. In germline, CDR1 is LGHNT, CDR2 FRNRAP. CDR3 amino acids: CASGLADSNQERYF. Written as DNA, the CDR3 is TGTGCTAGTGGTTTGGCTGACTCAAACCAGGAGCGGTACTTC.

The genes are TRBV7-9 and TRBJ1-2; D is possibly TRBD1 (6 bases). CDR3 length: 12 residues. Trimming cost V 1 base and J 7 bases, with 7 bases left between them. Germline CDR1 SEHNR, CDR2 FQNEAQ (reference sequence). The CDR3 bases are TGTGCCAGCAGCTTAGGACAGGTTGGCTACACCTTC. Translation: CASSLGQVGYTF. Filled out from reference TRBV7-9 and TRBJ1-2, the complete variable domain reads DTGVSQNPRHKITKRGQNVTFRCDPISEHNRLYWYRQTLGQGPEFLTYFQNEAQLEKSRLLSDRFSAERPKGSFSTLEIQRTEQGDSAMYLCASSLGQVGYTFGSGTRLTVV.

The chain carries TRBV2 and TRBJ2-7; 9 positions match TRBD1. The V and J ends lost 11 bases and 0 bases, in that order; junction bases with no gene match: 17. Per germline, CDR1 SNHLY and CDR2 FYNNEI. The CDR3 extends over 17 amino acids. The CDR3, as DNA: TGTGCCGGAGACCGGGACAGGGCGTGGGGGAGCTCCTACGAGCAGTACTTC. Amino acid sequence: CAGDRDRAWGSSYEQYF.

This clone was counted a single time. Lacking the conserved final phenylalanine or tryptophan, this CDR3 likely reflects a read error. CDR3 sequence reads: CASSLIGVIGQGEDYGYTL. CDR3 in DNA: TGTGCCAGCAGCTTAATAGGTGTAATCGGGCAGGGAGAGGACTATGGCTACACCCTC. The V and J genes are TRBV7-9 and TRBJ1-2; possible D gene TRBD1, 5 bases. The germline V gene encodes CDR1 SEHNR and CDR2 FQNEAQ (reference sequence). V dropped 2 bases and J dropped 3 bases, with 25 bases sitting between them. This CDR3 has 19 residues.

The chain is built from TRBV2 and TRBJ2-7; D remains ambiguous. The CDR3 runs 12 residues. Trimming shortened V by 6 bases and J by 2 bases, and 8 bases separated the two germline ends. Germline-derived CDR1 and CDR2 are SNHLY and FYNNEI. The CDR3 protein is CASSQLPYEQYF. DNA for the CDR3: TGTGCCAGCAGCCAACTTCCCTACGAGCAGTACTTC.

The CDR3 bases are TGTGCCAGCAGTGGACGGATCAATCAGCCCCAGCATTTT. This encodes CASSGRINQPQHF. V and J are TRBV6-5 and TRBJ1-5, with D hard to call. CDR1 and CDR2 (germline): MNHEY, SVGAGI. CDR3 length equals 13 residues. The V gene lost 5 bases and the J gene lost 3 bases, with 8 bases spanning the gap.

The CDR3 coding sequence is TGTGCCTGGAGTGTAGAGATCTATCGGGATGGCTACACCTTC. Protein: CAWSVEIYRDGYTF. The V and J genes are TRBV30 and TRBJ1-2; no definite D call. V lost 0 bases to trimming and J lost 6 bases, with 14 bases between them. From germline, CDR1 is GTSNPN and CDR2 SVGIG (reference sequence). This CDR3 contains 14 residues.

J is TRBJ2-1 and V is TRBV7-9; D is ambiguous. Deletions cut 1 base from V and 3 bases from J, with 1 base between. Germline CDR1 and CDR2: SEHNR and FQNEAQ (reference sequence). The CDR3 is 12 residues long. The CDR3: CASSLGYNEQFF. CDR3 bases: TGTGCCAGCAGCTTAGGCTACAATGAGCAGTTCTTC.

This clone was seen just once. The rearrangement uses TRBV30 and TRBJ2-5; TRBD1 agrees at 9 bases. The length of the CDR3 is 16 residues. Unmatched junction bases numbered 10, after V lost 0 bases and J lost 5 bases. Germline lookup yields CDR1 GTSNPN and CDR2 SVGIG (reference sequence). CDR3 amino acids: CAWSVIATGGAETQYF. Written as DNA, the CDR3 is TGTGCCTGGAGTGTAATAGCTACAGGGGGCGCGGAGACCCAGTACTTC. The full variable domain, rest sourced from reference TRBV30 and TRBJ2-5, is SQTIHQWPATLVQPVGSPLSLECTVEGTSNPNLYWYRQAAGRGLQLLFYSVGIGQISSEVPQNLSASRPQDRQFILSSKKLLLSDSGFYLCAWSVIATGGAETQYFGPGTRLLVL.

The gene calls are TRBV5-6 and TRBJ2-7; D may be TRBD2 (5 bases). This CDR3 is 14 amino acids long. V was pared by 0 bases and J by 0 bases, with 7 bases between. From germline, CDR1 is SGHDT and CDR2 YYEEEE. The CDR3 loop is CASSLAGSSYEQYF. The CDR3 DNA reads as TGTGCCAGCAGCTTGGCTGGGAGCTCCTACGAGCAGTACTTC.

The chain joins TRBV6-4 to TRBJ2-6, with 9 nucleotides matching TRBD1. This CDR3 spans 19 amino acids. Germline CDR1 MRHNA, CDR2 SNTAGT. With V trimmed by 6 bases and J by 2 bases, 14 bases remained unmatched. The CDR3 bases are TGTGCCAGCAGCCTAGCCTCGGGGACAGGGTTTACTGGGGCCAACGTCCTGACTTTC. Translating it yields CASSLASGTGFTGANVLTF.

V and J are TRBV7-9 and TRBJ2-2, with 7 nucleotides matching TRBD1. The V segment lost 5 bases and the J segment 4 bases; nucleotides outside the gene matches: 16. Germline V gives CDR1 SEHNR, CDR2 FQNEAQ (reference sequence). The CDR3 has 18 residues. For the CDR3, the DNA is TGTGCCAGCAGCGCGTCGGACAGGACTCCGCGTAGCACCGGGGAGCTGTTTTTT. Translating it yields CASSASDRTPRSTGELFF.

The V gene is TRBV27, the J gene TRBJ2-5; 12 bases are shared with TRBD1. This CDR3 spans 15 amino acids. Germline assignment: CDR1 MNHEY and CDR2 SMNVEV (reference sequence). After removal of 6 bases from V and 4 bases from J, the junction contained 6 bases not matched to a gene. CDR3 loop: CASRFGTGGLETQYF. The CDR3 region has the DNA TGTGCCAGCAGATTCGGGACAGGGGGCTTAGAGACCCAGTACTTC.

This chain joins TRBV11-1 and TRBJ2-5, with 7 nucleotides matching TRBD1. Trimming removed 8 bases from V and 3 bases from J; junction bases left unmatched: 6. The germline V gene encodes CDR1 SGHAT and CDR2 FQDESV (reference sequence). This CDR3 contains 13 residues. CDR3 amino acids: CASRNRGKETQYF. In DNA form, the CDR3 reads TGTGCCAGCCGGAACAGGGGAAAAGAGACCCAGTACTTC.

This chain connects TRBV7-8 to TRBJ1-4; a weak D match, TRBD1 (5 bases). CDR1 is SGHVS, CDR2 FQNEAQ, per germline. V lost 5 bases and J lost 12, with 16 bases in between. There are 13 residues in the CDR3. CDR3 nucleotide sequence: TGTGCCAGCAGCCCAGGACACATTGTCGAACTGTTTTTT. It yields the protein CASSPGHIVELFF.

This clone is deemed medium-sized. The rearrangement joins TRBV19 to TRBJ2-5, with 7 bases aligning to TRBD1. This CDR3 is built from 15 residues. The V gene's germline CDR1 is LNHDA and CDR2 SQIVND (reference sequence). The trim removed 1 base at V and 1 base at J, leaving 3 bases unmatched. In DNA form, the CDR3 reads TGTGCCAGTAGTATAGGACAGGGCCCCCAAGAGACCCAGTACTTC. It codes for CASSIGQGPQETQYF.

This clone was detected only a few times. The V call is TRBV28, the J call TRBJ2-3; TRBD2 matches at 14 bases. This CDR3 region has 15 residues. The germline V gene has CDR1 MDHEN and CDR2 SYDVKM. Unmatched junction bases numbered 6, after V lost 9 bases and J lost 4 bases. DNA for the CDR3: TGTGCCAGTATGAGGACTAGCGGGAGGTCAGATACGCAGTATTTT. Translation: CASMRTSGRSDTQYF.

This clone has more than one count but fewer than ten. The genes are TRBV5-1 and TRBJ2-1, with 8 bases matching TRBD2. Germline V gives CDR1 SGHRS, CDR2 YFSETQ. V was clipped by 7 bases and J by 9 bases; unmatched bases: 12. The CDR3 is 14 residues long. CDR3 DNA sequence: TGCGCCAGCGGCTGGACTAGCCAGGGAGGTGAGCAGTTCTTC. Its protein product is CASGWTSQGGEQFF.

The gene calls are TRBV7-6 and TRBJ2-7; maybe TRBD1 (5 bases). The germline V gene has CDR1 SGHVS and CDR2 FNYEAQ. The CDR3 contains 14 residues. The V and J ends lost 1 base and 2 bases respectively, with 9 bases between them. This chain's CDR3 is CASSLEGVPYEQYF. CDR3 sequence (DNA): TGTGCCAGCAGCTTAGAAGGGGTTCCCTACGAGCAGTACTTC.

This clone was seen just once. V is TRBV15 and J is TRBJ2-7, with a tentative D call TRBD1 (6 bases). CDR3 size: 13 residues. Germline values: CDR1 LNHNV, CDR2 YYDKDF (reference sequence). Trimming removed 3 bases at V and 4 bases at J, with 10 bases between. The CDR3 sequence: CATSSDRNYEQYF. CDR3 DNA: TGTGCCACCAGCAGCGACAGGAATTACGAGCAGTACTTC. Filled out from reference TRBV15 and TRBJ2-7, the complete variable domain reads DAMVIQNPRYQVTQFGKPVTLSCSQTLNHNVMYWYQQKSSQAPKLLFHYYDKDFNNEADTPDNFQSRRPNTSFCFLDIRSPGLGDTAMYLCATSSDRNYEQYFGPGTRLTVT.

This chain uses TRBV9 with TRBJ2-2; 8 bases fit TRBD1. Germline CDR1 and CDR2: SGDLS and YYNGEE. V lost 0 bases, J lost 5 bases, and 9 bases stayed unmatched. This CDR3 contains 17 residues. The CDR3 region is CASSVAVAGGRTGELFF. The CDR3 DNA reads TGTGCCAGCAGCGTAGCTGTGGCAGGGGGCCGGACCGGGGAGCTGTTTTTT.

The chain has TRBV2 and TRBJ2-3; D ambiguous. The V end was cut by 10 bases, the J end by 2 bases, with 7 bases between. The germline gives CDR1 SNHLY, CDR2 FYNNEI. The CDR3 totals 11 residues. In nucleotides, the CDR3 is TGTGCCACTCCTAACACAGATACGCAGTATTTT. This translates into CATPNTDTQYF.

V usage is TRBV11-2 and J usage is TRBJ2-7; D possibly matches TRBD1 or TRBD2 (5 bases each). CDR3 length equals 13 residues. Germline V gene lookup returns CDR1 SGHAT and CDR2 FQNNGV. Trimming took off 1 base at V and 6 bases at J, with 10 bases between the two ends. The CDR3 reads CASSLGGSGEQYF. The CDR3 DNA sequence: TGTGCCAGCAGCTTAGGGGGGTCCGGCGAGCAGTACTTC.

This clone was seen a handful of times. The chain uses TRBV29-1 and TRBJ2-7; D not resolved. V was pared by 4 bases and J by 2 bases, with 9 bases between. The CDR3 runs to 12 residues. Germline V gene sequence: CDR1 SQVTM, CDR2 ANQGSEA. The CDR3 sequence: CSVVLRTYEQYF. The CDR3 DNA reads TGCAGCGTTGTCCTCCGAACCTACGAGCAGTACTTC.

The chain carries TRBV5-3 and TRBJ1-3; the D gene is possibly TRBD1 (5 bases). TRBV5-3 is an ORF, with its function uncertain. The CDR3 is 17 residues long. The V end was cut by 4 bases, the J end by 0 bases, with 17 bases between. CDR3 protein: CARSAAQGRGSGNTIYF. The CDR3 DNA reads as TGTGCCAGAAGCGCTGCCCAGGGTAGAGGCTCTGGAAACACCATATATTTT.